The T cell receptor beta chain under discussion was sequenced for a study of blood T cell repertoires in COVID-19. This CDR3 spans 14 amino acids. Germline assignment: CDR1 SGHNT and CDR2 YYREEE (reference sequence). Germline trimming cut 3 bases from V and 2 bases from J; bases unmatched to any gene: 4. Residents of about two dozen US areas, aged roughly 18 to 89 years, made up the participants. In assigning cohorts, the study relied on participant-reported clinical history. Generated by immunoSEQ multiplex PCR, the TCRdb table keeps only in-frame clones and is missing some. The sample lists fewer than 400,000 clones, about 85% occurring once.

The chain employs TRBV5-4 and TRBJ2-5; 7 bases align to TRBD2. This TCR derives from a woman in her 30s who had been exposed to COVID-19. Sequencing input: PBMCs or T cells enriched from blood (not recorded which). The CDR3 here is CASSSGTKQETQYF. As DNA, the CDR3 is TGTGCCAGCAGCTCAGGGACTAAACAAGAGACCCAGTACTTC.